The 2 T cell receptor beta chains below come from one sample, sequenced in a study of PD-1 blockade in classical Hodgkin lymphoma (TCRdb year 2020). The protocol used for the library was the immunoSEQ multiplex PCR assay. TCRdb took over this immuneACCESS table, retaining in-frame rearrangements with V and J assigned. Such tables are incomplete; in checked studies, under half of the missing clones stem from an unresolved V gene, and the remainder is unexplained. For this sample the table gives some 62,000 clones, of which roughly 88% were detected only once. Roughly an eighth of the sample comes from the top ten. In the paper's terms, the time point label means: cycle 1 day 1 (C1D1), immediately before nivolumab initiation. Every trial patient had relapsed following autologous stem cell transplantation, and prior brentuximab vedotin exposure was what differed among cohorts A, B and C. Material: peripheral blood mononuclear cells (PBMCs), obtained at baseline. The receptor source for this set is a human donor with classical Hodgkin lymphoma.

The chain joins TRBV7-2 to TRBJ2-1, with TRBD2 identical over 10 bases. The CDR3 has 18 amino acids. The germline V gene encodes CDR1 SGHTA and CDR2 FQGNSA. Losses at the gene ends were 3 bases for V and 2 bases for J; bases not matched to a gene: 10. This chain's CDR3 is CASSLPPGLALPYNEQFF. The CDR3 DNA is TGTGCCAGCAGCTTGCCCCCGGGACTAGCGTTGCCCTACAATGAGCAGTTCTTC.

The chain carries TRBV18 and TRBJ2-5; 12 nucleotides align to TRBD2. With V trimmed by 4 bases and J by 2 bases, 2 bases remained unmatched. The CDR3 runs 15 residues. Germline V gene data show CDR1 as KGHSH and CDR2 as LQKENI. The CDR3 DNA sequence: TGTGCCAGCTCACAAGGACTAGCGGGGCAAGAGACCCAGTACTTC. It yields the protein CASSQGLAGQETQYF. Filled out from reference TRBV18 and TRBJ2-5, the complete variable domain reads NAGVMQNPRHLVRRRGQEARLRCSPMKGHSHVYWYRQLPEEGLKFMVYLQKENIIDESGMPKERFSAEFPKEGPSILRIQQVVRGDSAAYFCASSQGLAGQETQYFGPGTRLLVL.